The entry that follows covers one TCR beta chain sequence. Germline values: CDR1 MNHEY, CDR2 SVGEGT. The CDR3 contains 12 residues. Trimming removed 2 bases at V and 4 bases at J, with 6 bases between. The data stem from a study of blood T cell repertoires in COVID-19. Study as a whole: Acute and convalescent COVID-19 samples came from the United States, Italy and Spain. Nucleic acid was either cDNA or gDNA, and it came from T cells, B-cell-depleted T cells, or PBMCs.

Per the original methods: Reference gene primer amplification gave nucleated cell count estimates. Data came from immunoSEQ multiplex PCR; TCRdb stores just in-frame clones and leaves some out. For V, J and clone size, that table is used; D and trimming come from the DNA. The sample includes around 300,000 clones, around 80% of them seen just once. Sequenced: peripheral blood. The chain joins TRBV6-2 or TRBV6-3 to TRBJ2-7, with D tentatively TRBD1 (6 bases). This TCR was sampled from a man under 40 with active or convalescent COVID-19. Here the CDR3 reads CASSYGQYEQYF. CDR3 in DNA: TGTGCCAGCAGTTACGGACAGTACGAGCAGTACTTC.